This entry lists 10 T cell receptor beta chains sequenced from one sample in a study of blood T cell repertoires in COVID-19. Generated by immunoSEQ multiplex PCR, the TCRdb table keeps only in-frame clones and is missing some. Among roughly 400,000 clones, 70% to 90% were seen once, and the ten largest hold 2% to 2.5%. Specimen: peripheral blood. The receptors shown here come from a woman aged 60 to 75 with COVID-19, enrolled during active disease.

The chain recombines TRBV4-2 with TRBJ1-2; 7 bases line up with TRBD1. The CDR3 totals 15 residues. Germline lookup yields CDR1 LGHNA and CDR2 YNFKEQ. V dropped 7 bases and J dropped 2; count of bases not matched to a gene: 10. CDR3 amino acids: CASIPNLTGNYGYTF. The CDR3, as DNA: TGTGCCAGCATTCCTAACTTGACAGGGAACTATGGCTACACCTTC.

The gene calls are TRBV10-2 and TRBJ1-6; D might be TRBD1 (5 bases). CDR1 WSHSY and CDR2 SAAADI come from the germline V gene. V lost 6 bases and J lost 7, with 10 bases in between. The CDR3 sequence is 13 residues long. The CDR3: CASRAGYNSPLHF. DNA of the CDR3: TGCGCCAGCAGGGCAGGGTACAATTCACCCCTCCACTTT.

This chain joins TRBV4-1 and TRBJ1-2; no clear D. Trimming left V 4 bases short and J 4 bases short, with 16 bases between. The V gene's germline CDR1 is MGHRA and CDR2 YSYEKL. CDR3 length: 15 amino acids. The CDR3 loop is CASSPGESRPYGYTF. CDR3 sequence (DNA): TGCGCCAGCAGCCCCGGGGAGTCCCGGCCCTATGGCTACACCTTC.

The CDR3 region has the DNA TGCGCCAGCAGTGCCCCCGGGACAGGAGTTTACGAGCAGTACTTC. This codes for CASSAPGTGVYEQYF. J is TRBJ2-7 and V is TRBV10-1, with 8 bases lining up with TRBD1. From germline, CDR1 is WNHNN and CDR2 SYGVQD (reference sequence). J was trimmed by 4 bases and V by 4 bases; bases with no gene match: 9. The CDR3 totals 15 residues.

This sequence joins TRBV5-1 and TRBJ1-1, with D unclear. Trimming removed 7 bases at V and 3 bases at J, with 16 bases between. The CDR3 is 14 amino acids. Germline V gives CDR1 SGHRS, CDR2 YFSETQ. The CDR3 reads CASSSRRIDTEAFF. CDR3 bases: TGCGCCAGCTCGTCCCGGCGGATAGACACTGAAGCTTTCTTT.

The V and J genes are TRBV5-1 and TRBJ1-4; D gene uncertain. CDR1 is SGHRS, CDR2 YFSETQ, per germline. The CDR3 is 14 amino acids. The V end lost 2 bases, the J end lost 5 bases, and 10 bases lay between the germline ends. As DNA, the CDR3 is TGCGCCAGCAGCTTATACCGTAGCAATGAAAAACTGTTTTTT. Protein product: CASSLYRSNEKLFF.

This sequence joins TRBV7-9 and TRBJ1-1, with TRBD1 identical over 8 bases. There are 12 residues in the CDR3. CDR1 SEHNR and CDR2 FQNEAQ come from the germline V gene (reference sequence). V lost 3 bases and J lost 10; bases outside the gene matches: 4. CDR3 residues: CASSFGQGRAFF. CDR3 bases: TGTGCCAGCAGCTTCGGACAGGGTCGAGCTTTCTTT.

This clone was detected only a few times. This chain links TRBV5-6 with TRBJ2-7; maybe TRBD1 (6 bases). CDR1 and CDR2 from the germline V gene are SGHDT and YYEEEE. V shed 4 bases and J shed 7 bases, with 18 bases lying between them. CDR3 length equals 14 residues. In nucleotides, the CDR3 is TGTGCCAGCAGCAGGGGGACGGCCTCTGGGGAGCAGTACTTC. It is translated as CASSRGTASGEQYF.

This rearrangement joins TRBV10-2 to TRBJ2-7; D is unclear. Per germline, CDR1 WSHSY and CDR2 SAAADI. This CDR3 region has 11 residues. Trimming removed 9 bases from V and 7 bases from J, with 13 bases in between. The CDR3 region has the DNA TGCGCCAGTATGCTAAACGGGGAGCAGTACTTC. Residues: CASMLNGEQYF.

This chain uses TRBV5-1 with TRBJ2-1; the D gene is possibly TRBD2 (6 bases). Trimming took 2 bases from V and 0 from J, leaving 9 bases between them. The length of the CDR3 is 15 residues. The germline gives CDR1 SGHRS, CDR2 YFSETQ. CDR3 protein: CASSFLGGSYNEQFF. The CDR3, as DNA: TGCGCCAGCAGCTTTCTGGGGGGCTCCTACAATGAGCAGTTCTTC.